The 32 T cell receptor beta chains listed next were all sequenced from one sample in a study of T-cell memory formation after mild COVID-19. TCRdb reprocessed the 5' RACE reads with MiXCR, giving one entry per CDR3 protein. Of about 560,000 distinct CDR3 sequences in the sample, roughly 18% were seen once. The sequenced material came from PBMCs or a T cell subset sorted from them (not recorded which). The source is an adult woman who had mild COVID-19 (a few samples of this study predate the infection). Cell type and time point are not known.

V is TRBV20-1 and J is TRBJ2-5; tentative D call: TRBD2 (6 bases). V lost 2 bases and J 7 bases, leaving 17 bases between the germline ends. There are 14 residues in the CDR3. CDR1 is DFQATT, CDR2 SNEGSKA, per germline (reference sequence). The CDR3 region has the DNA TGCAGTGCTAGAAAGGGCGGAGGGCCGGGGACCCAGTACTTC. This sequence encodes CSARKGGGPGTQYF.

The gene calls are TRBV30 and TRBJ1-3; D ambiguous. The V gene's germline CDR1 is GTSNPN and CDR2 SVGIG (reference sequence). Trimming stripped 1 base from V and 0 bases from J, with 1 base between. CDR3 size: 12 residues. The CDR3 nucleotides are TGTGCCTGGAGTGCCTCTGGAAACACCATATATTTT. Its translation is CAWSASGNTIYF.

A few counts support this clonotype. The gene calls are TRBV15 and TRBJ2-1; 9 nucleotides match TRBD1. The germline V gene encodes CDR1 LNHNV and CDR2 YYDKDF (reference sequence). The CDR3 is 16 residues long. After removal of 3 bases from V and 7 bases from J, the junction contained 10 bases not matched to a gene. CDR3 residues: CATSRNPGTGRNEQFF. CDR3 sequence (DNA): TGTGCCACCAGCAGGAATCCCGGGACAGGGAGGAATGAGCAGTTCTTC.

The table lists this clonotype with a few counts. The rearrangement links TRBV7-6 to TRBJ2-2, with 7 bases identical to TRBD2. Germline CDR1 is SGHVS and CDR2 is FNYEAQ. J lost 4 bases, V lost 0 bases, and 5 bases had no gene match. This CDR3 has 16 amino acids. This CDR3 reads CASSLAWGRGTGELFF. In DNA, the CDR3 is TGTGCCAGCAGCTTAGCCTGGGGGAGGGGCACCGGGGAGCTGTTTTTT.

This chain uses TRBV12-3 or TRBV12-4 with TRBJ1-4; 7 nucleotides agree with TRBD1. This CDR3 is built from 15 residues. Trimming removed 3 bases from V and 5 bases from J; junction bases left unmatched: 6. This CDR3 is CASSFTGAANEKLFF. The CDR3 DNA sequence: TGTGCCAGCAGTTTTACAGGGGCAGCAAATGAAAAACTGTTTTTT.

The gene calls are TRBV5-1 and TRBJ2-6; 14 bases are shared with TRBD2. The germline V gene encodes CDR1 SGHRS and CDR2 YFSETQ. This CDR3 is 20 amino acids long. Unmatched junction bases numbered 8, after V lost 3 bases and J lost 0 bases. The CDR3 here is CASSWRTSGGLFSGANVLTF. The CDR3 DNA reads as TGCGCCAGCAGCTGGAGGACTAGCGGGGGGCTCTTCTCTGGGGCCAACGTCCTGACTTTC.

This clonotype was observed a handful of times. The CDR3 loop reads CSAEKVAVGQYF. CDR3 nucleotides: TGCAGTGCTGAGAAGGTGGCAGTGGGGCAGTACTTC. V and J are TRBV20-1 and TRBJ2-7; D is unresolved. The germline V gene encodes CDR1 DFQATT and CDR2 SNEGSKA (reference sequence). The CDR3 is 12 amino acids. The germline V and J ends were trimmed by 5 bases and 9 bases, with 17 bases remaining between them.

The V call is TRBV5-1, the J call TRBJ2-2, with D perhaps matching TRBD1 (6 bases). The germline V gene has CDR1 SGHRS and CDR2 YFSETQ. Trimming removed 0 bases from V and 7 bases from J, with 19 bases in between. This CDR3 comprises 17 residues. The CDR3 DNA reads as TGCGCCAGCAGCTTGGGGGTGGCGACAGGTCGGAACGGGGAGCTGTTTTTT. Encoded protein: CASSLGVATGRNGELFF.

The CDR3 coding sequence is TGCGCCAGCAGGGGGGGGGCTGTTGACTCCTACGAGCAGTACTTC. Protein: CASRGGAVDSYEQYF. The V and J genes are TRBV5-1 and TRBJ2-7; possible D gene TRBD2, 7 bases. The CDR3 runs 15 residues. The germline gives CDR1 SGHRS, CDR2 YFSETQ. V was clipped by 5 bases and J by 0 bases, with 15 bases between them.

This clonotype has more than one count but fewer than ten. The V and J genes are TRBV11-2 and TRBJ2-1, with D perhaps TRBD2 (5 bases). V was cut by 5 bases and J by 3 bases, with 17 bases left in between. Germline assignment: CDR1 SGHAT and CDR2 FQNNGV. This CDR3 is built from 16 residues. The CDR3 sequence: CASSLRSLGLYNEQFF. Written as DNA, the CDR3 is TGTGCCAGCAGCCTTAGATCACTTGGACTCTACAATGAGCAGTTCTTC.

This clonotype was counted a few times. This CDR3 is CSVKRESTGELFF. The DNA for the CDR3 is TGCAGCGTTAAGCGGGAGAGCACCGGGGAGCTGTTTTTT. The rearrangement joins TRBV29-1 to TRBJ2-2; 8 nucleotides agree with TRBD2. This CDR3 has 13 amino acids. V dropped 5 bases and J dropped 4; count of bases not matched to a gene: 3. The germline gives CDR1 SQVTM, CDR2 ANQGSEA.

V gene TRBV20-1 combines with J gene TRBJ1-5, with D hard to call. The CDR3 contains 13 residues. V gave up 1 base and J gave up 3 bases, with 7 bases separating them. The germline V gene encodes CDR1 DFQATT and CDR2 SNEGSKA (reference sequence). CDR3 residues: CSARVQSNQPQHF. CDR3 DNA: TGCAGTGCTAGAGTGCAGTCCAATCAGCCCCAGCATTTT.

This sequence joins TRBV11-1 and TRBJ1-1, with D perhaps TRBD1 (5 bases). CDR1 and CDR2 from the germline V gene are SGHAT and FQDESV (reference sequence). Trimming stripped 3 bases from V and 4 bases from J, with 12 bases between. The CDR3 is made up of 14 amino acids. CDR3 in amino acids: CASSLAGLSTEAFF. As DNA, the CDR3 is TGTGCCAGCAGCTTGGCAGGGCTTAGCACTGAAGCTTTCTTT.

This clonotype was seen a few times. The chain has TRBV12-3 or TRBV12-4 and TRBJ2-3; D is undetermined. The CDR3 consists of 13 residues. Trimming left V 2 bases short and J 4 bases short, with 7 bases between. The CDR3: CASSLSEADTQYF. CDR3 nucleotide sequence: TGTGCCAGCAGTTTATCCGAGGCAGATACGCAGTATTTT.

This clonotype was seen only a few times. This rearrangement joins TRBV7-8 to TRBJ2-7; D is uncertain. Trimming shortened V by 2 bases and J by 7 bases, and 21 bases separated the two germline ends. The CDR3 consists of 16 residues. Per germline, CDR1 SGHVS and CDR2 FQNEAQ. The CDR3 nucleotides read TGTGCCAGCAGCTTATCCCCATCCGGGCCCTATGGGGAGCAGTACTTC. Encoded protein: CASSLSPSGPYGEQYF.

This clonotype was detected only a few times. The rearrangement uses TRBV29-1 and TRBJ2-3; 8 bases agree with TRBD2. The germline V gene encodes CDR1 SQVTM and CDR2 ANQGSEA. This CDR3 contains 12 residues. V dropped 6 bases and J dropped 5; count of bases not matched to a gene: 4. CDR3 nucleotides: TGCAGCGTCGTGACTAGCGAAGATACGCAGTATTTT. Amino acid sequence: CSVVTSEDTQYF.

The table lists this clonotype with a few counts. The V gene is TRBV29-1, the J gene TRBJ2-3; 10 bases are a match to TRBD2. V was clipped by 5 bases and J by 3 bases; unmatched bases: 5. Germline CDR1 SQVTM, CDR2 ANQGSEA. The CDR3 runs 14 residues. This CDR3 is CSVCLAGDTDTQYF. CDR3 bases: TGCAGCGTTTGTCTAGCGGGAGATACAGATACGCAGTATTTT.

The gene calls are TRBV10-3 and TRBJ1-3, with no clear D. The CDR3 loop spans 14 amino acids. Trimming left V 9 bases short and J 1 base short, with 13 bases between. Germline V gene data show CDR1 as ENHRY and CDR2 as SYGVKD. DNA for the CDR3: TGTGCCATTACAATGGGTTTTTCTGGAAACACCATATATTTT. Protein: CAITMGFSGNTIYF.

This chain uses TRBV7-2 with TRBJ1-1; a possible D gene is TRBD1 (5 bases). V dropped 0 bases and J dropped 1 base, with 12 bases sitting between them. The CDR3 is 16 residues long. Germline V CDR1 and CDR2: SGHTA, FQGNSA. The CDR3 loop is CASSLAETVPNTEAFF. The CDR3 bases are TGTGCCAGCAGCTTAGCAGAGACAGTCCCGAACACTGAAGCTTTCTTT. Complete variable domain (other parts from reference TRBV7-2 and TRBJ1-1): GAGVSQSPSNKVTEKGKDVELRCDPISGHTALYWYRQSLGQGLEFLIYFQGNSAPDKSGLPSDRFSAERTGGSVSTLTIQRTQQEDSAVYLCASSLAETVPNTEAFFGQGTRLTVV.

This clonotype was counted a few times. The chain combines TRBV5-1 with TRBJ2-7; tentatively, D is TRBD1 (6 bases). This CDR3 has 14 residues. With 0 bases removed from V and 5 bases from J, the gap between germline ends came to 12 bases. In germline, CDR1 is SGHRS, CDR2 YFSETQ. This CDR3 reads CASSLAGTSHEQYF. CDR3 in DNA: TGCGCCAGCAGCTTGGCCGGGACATCCCACGAGCAGTACTTC.

The chain joins TRBV6-5 to TRBJ2-2, with 12 nucleotides matching TRBD2. Germline V lookup: CDR1 MNHEY, CDR2 SVGAGI. This CDR3 comprises 17 residues. The ends lost 8 bases at V and 2 bases at J; junction bases unmatched: 9. The CDR3 nucleotides are TGTGCCAGCGGATCACTAGCGGGGGGATCTAACACCGGGGAGCTGTTTTTT. It translates to CASGSLAGGSNTGELFF.

V and J are TRBV7-2 and TRBJ1-1; 9 positions match TRBD1. Germline assignment: CDR1 SGHTA and CDR2 FQGNSA. V shed 4 bases and J 1 base; nucleotides not matched to a gene: 4. The CDR3 spans 15 residues. CDR3 region: CASSSGQGWNTEAFF. DNA of the CDR3: TGTGCCAGCAGCTCAGGACAGGGGTGGAACACTGAAGCTTTCTTT.

This chain links TRBV5-1 with TRBJ2-5, with no clear D. From germline, CDR1 is SGHRS and CDR2 YFSETQ. This CDR3 has 13 residues. V shed 0 bases and J shed 5 bases, with 8 bases lying between them. The CDR3 sequence is CASSLEGTETQYF. The CDR3 DNA reads as TGCGCCAGCAGCTTGGAGGGTACGGAGACCCAGTACTTC. Based on the CDR3 plus reference TRBV5-1 and TRBJ2-5, the full variable domain is KAGVTQTPRYLIKTRGQQVTLSCSPISGHRSVSWYQQTPGQGLQFLFEYFSETQRNKGNFPGRFSGRQFSNSRSEMNVSTLELGDSALYLCASSLEGTETQYFGPGTRLLVL.

This chain links TRBV4-1 with TRBJ2-4; TRBD2 matches 9 bases. Germline V lookup: CDR1 MGHRA, CDR2 YSYEKL. J was trimmed by 3 bases and V by 3 bases; bases with no gene match: 3. The CDR3 spans 15 residues. CDR3 loop: CASSQGAGGKNIQYF. The CDR3 DNA is TGCGCCAGCAGCCAGGGAGCGGGGGGCAAAAACATTCAGTACTTC.

This chain uses TRBV20-1 with TRBJ2-7, with a weak D call TRBD2 (6 bases). This CDR3 region has 14 residues. CDR1 and CDR2 from the germline V gene are DFQATT and SNEGSKA (reference sequence). V shed 4 bases and J shed 6 bases, with 19 bases lying between them. CDR3 sequence reads: CSAISRGSSGEQYF. As DNA, the CDR3 is TGCAGTGCTATTTCGCGGGGTTCCTCTGGCGAGCAGTACTTC.

This clonotype was counted a few times. The CDR3 DNA is TGTGCCAGCAGTCTAACCACTCGACCGGGGCTGGGCTACACCTTC. Amino acids: CASSLTTRPGLGYTF. The gene calls are TRBV6-5 and TRBJ1-2, with D tentatively TRBD1 (5 bases). CDR1 and CDR2 (germline): MNHEY, SVGAGI. The CDR3 length is 15 residues. V was clipped by 5 bases and J by 8 bases, with 21 bases between them.

The V and J genes are TRBV29-1 and TRBJ1-2; no reliable D call. Trimming shortened V by 2 bases and J by 2 bases, and 9 bases separated the two germline ends. Germline-derived CDR1 and CDR2 are SQVTM and ANQGSEA. The CDR3 sequence is 13 residues long. CDR3 DNA sequence: TGCAGCGTTGAAATTCGGAGGAACTATGGCTACACCTTC. Translation gives CSVEIRRNYGYTF.

The rearrangement links TRBV6-2 or TRBV6-3 to TRBJ2-5; D unclear. This CDR3 has 12 residues. Germline V lookup: CDR1 MNHEY, CDR2 SVGEGT. Trimming removed 6 bases at V and 4 bases at J, with 9 bases between. Here the CDR3 reads CASRPDRETQYF. The CDR3 nucleotides read TGTGCCAGCAGACCGGACCGAGAGACCCAGTACTTC.

The chain combines TRBV4-3 with TRBJ2-4; 7 bases map to TRBD1. V gave up 3 bases and J gave up 4 bases; unmatched junction bases: 6. CDR1 and CDR2 (germline): LGHNA, YSLEER. The CDR3 loop spans 15 amino acids. Here the CDR3 DNA reads TGCGCCAGCAGCCAGGGTGGGACAGCGAAAAACATTCAGTACTTC. Its translation: CASSQGGTAKNIQYF.

This clonotype has more than one count but fewer than ten. The gene calls are TRBV24-1 and TRBJ1-4; D perhaps matches TRBD1 (5 bases). The germline V gene encodes CDR1 KGHDR and CDR2 SFDVKD. The CDR3 sequence is 17 residues long. The V gene lost 2 bases and the J gene lost 1 base, with 13 bases spanning the gap. The CDR3 region is CATSDSGRGGTNEKLFF. CDR3 nucleotides: TGTGCCACCAGTGATTCAGGACGGGGCGGAACTAATGAAAAACTGTTTTTT.

The CDR3: CASSYTLSGGREQFF. DNA for the CDR3: TGTGCCAGCAGTTACACCCTATCGGGGGGCCGGGAGCAGTTCTTC. The rearrangement uses TRBV6-5 and TRBJ2-1, with D perhaps matching TRBD2 (7 bases). V shed 2 bases and J shed 10 bases, with 18 bases lying between them. The CDR3 is 15 amino acids. The germline V gene encodes CDR1 MNHEY and CDR2 SVGAGI.

This clonotype was found many times. V is TRBV7-8 and J is TRBJ2-1, with D perhaps TRBD1 (6 bases). With 5 bases removed from V and 1 base from J, the gap between germline ends came to 12 bases. The CDR3 sequence is 15 residues long. CDR1 and CDR2 from the germline V gene are SGHVS and FQNEAQ. The CDR3 DNA follows: TGTGCCAGCAGCCAGGGGCTCATATCCTACAATGAGCAGTTCTTC. Protein: CASSQGLISYNEQFF.